This T cell receptor beta chain was captured by sequencing in a study of CD8+ T cells in alopecia areata. Across the study: The study gave treated patients oral tofacitinib at 5 to 10 mg twice daily. Overall study findings and caveats: In scalp samples, resident alphabeta T cells of normal skin are also sequenced. Scalp clonality dropped significantly under tofacitinib, as did expanded CD8+ top-100 clones.

Indicated treatment: oral pan-JAK inhibitor, 5-10 mg twice daily. Peripheral blood, together with lesional scalp punch biopsies, was collected from alopecia areata patients. Points on this clone: Its antigen is not identified.

TCR sequencing used cDNA made by reverse transcription of extracted RNA. Sequenced by immunoSEQ multiplex PCR; TCRdb stores in-frame clones only, minus some. Here the sample spans around 210,000 clones, about three fifths being singletons. The CDR3 length is 14 residues. Germline lookup yields CDR1 SNHLY and CDR2 FYNNEI. J was trimmed by 0 bases and V by 4 bases; bases with no gene match: 3. This receptor was obtained from a human donor with alopecia areata. The V and J genes are TRBV2 and TRBJ2-7, with TRBD1 matching 7 bases. Sequenced here: CD4+ T cells sorted from blood, sampled at week 4, from a patient treated with tofacitinib. The CDR3 region is CASSGGQVSYEQYF. The CDR3 DNA reads as TGTGCCAGCAGTGGCGGACAGGTCTCCTACGAGCAGTACTTC.